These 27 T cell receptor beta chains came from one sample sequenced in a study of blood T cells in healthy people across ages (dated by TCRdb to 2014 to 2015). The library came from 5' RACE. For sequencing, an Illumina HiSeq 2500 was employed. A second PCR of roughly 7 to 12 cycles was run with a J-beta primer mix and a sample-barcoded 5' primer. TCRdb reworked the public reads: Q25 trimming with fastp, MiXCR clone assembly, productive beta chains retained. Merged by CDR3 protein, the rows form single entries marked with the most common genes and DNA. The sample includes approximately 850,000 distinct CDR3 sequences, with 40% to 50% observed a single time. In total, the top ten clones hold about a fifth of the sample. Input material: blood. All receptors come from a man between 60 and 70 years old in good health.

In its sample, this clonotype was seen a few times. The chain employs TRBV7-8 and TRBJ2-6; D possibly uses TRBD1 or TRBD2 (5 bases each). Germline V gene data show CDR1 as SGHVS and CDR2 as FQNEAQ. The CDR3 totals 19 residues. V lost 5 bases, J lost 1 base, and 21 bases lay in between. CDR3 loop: CASSPRFGTRGSGANVLTF. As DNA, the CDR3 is TGTGCCAGCAGCCCCAGGTTTGGGACGAGGGGATCTGGGGCCAACGTCCTGACTTTC.

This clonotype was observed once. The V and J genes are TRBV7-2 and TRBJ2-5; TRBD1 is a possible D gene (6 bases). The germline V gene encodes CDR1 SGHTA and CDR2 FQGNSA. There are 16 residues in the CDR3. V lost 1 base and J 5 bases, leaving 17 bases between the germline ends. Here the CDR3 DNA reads TGTGCCAGCAGCTTAGGGTTGGGGGCGCGGTGGGAGACCCAGTACTTC. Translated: CASSLGLGARWETQYF.

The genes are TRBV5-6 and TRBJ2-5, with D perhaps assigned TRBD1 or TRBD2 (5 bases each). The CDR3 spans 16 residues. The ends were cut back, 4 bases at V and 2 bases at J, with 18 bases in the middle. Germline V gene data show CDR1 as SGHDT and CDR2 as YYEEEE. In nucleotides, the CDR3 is TGTGCCAGCAGCCTAGCCCTCACTCCAGGGCAAGAGACCCAGTACTTC. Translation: CASSLALTPGQETQYF.

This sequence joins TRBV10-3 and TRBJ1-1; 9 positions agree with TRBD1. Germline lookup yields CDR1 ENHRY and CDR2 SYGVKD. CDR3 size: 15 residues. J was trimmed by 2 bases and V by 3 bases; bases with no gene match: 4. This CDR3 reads CAISDRQGVNTEAFF. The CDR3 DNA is TGTGCCATCAGTGACCGACAGGGGGTTAACACTGAAGCTTTCTTT.

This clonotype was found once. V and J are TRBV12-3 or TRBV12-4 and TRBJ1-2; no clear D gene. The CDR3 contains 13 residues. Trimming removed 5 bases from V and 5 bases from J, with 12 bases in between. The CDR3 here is CASSPPGLYGYTF. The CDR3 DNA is TGTGCCAGCAGTCCTCCCGGATTATATGGCTACACCTTC.

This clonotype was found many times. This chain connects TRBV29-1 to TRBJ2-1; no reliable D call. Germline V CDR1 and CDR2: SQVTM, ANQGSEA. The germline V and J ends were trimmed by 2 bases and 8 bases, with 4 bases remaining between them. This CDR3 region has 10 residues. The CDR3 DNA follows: TGCAGCGTTGAAATGTATGAGCAGTTCTTC. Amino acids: CSVEMYEQFF.

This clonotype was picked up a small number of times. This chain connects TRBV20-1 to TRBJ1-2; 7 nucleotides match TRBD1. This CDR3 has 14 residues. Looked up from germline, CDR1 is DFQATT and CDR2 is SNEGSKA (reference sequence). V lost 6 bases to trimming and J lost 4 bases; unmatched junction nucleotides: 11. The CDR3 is CSAKDRVKPYGYTF. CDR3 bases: TGCAGTGCCAAAGACAGGGTGAAGCCCTATGGCTACACCTTC.

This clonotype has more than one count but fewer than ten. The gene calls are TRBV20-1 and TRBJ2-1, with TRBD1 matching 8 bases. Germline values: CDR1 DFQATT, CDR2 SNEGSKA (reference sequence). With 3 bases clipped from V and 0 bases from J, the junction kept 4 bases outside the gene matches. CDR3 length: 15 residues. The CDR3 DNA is TGCAGTGCTAGGGGACAGGCGAGCTCCTACAATGAGCAGTTCTTC. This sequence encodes CSARGQASSYNEQFF.

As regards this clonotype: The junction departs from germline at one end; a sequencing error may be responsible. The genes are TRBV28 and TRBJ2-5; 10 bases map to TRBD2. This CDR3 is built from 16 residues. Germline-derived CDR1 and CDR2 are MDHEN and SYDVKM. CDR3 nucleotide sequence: TGTGCCGGCAGTTACCTGACTAGCGGGCCACAAGAGACCCAGTACTTC. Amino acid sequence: CAGSYLTSGPQETQYF.

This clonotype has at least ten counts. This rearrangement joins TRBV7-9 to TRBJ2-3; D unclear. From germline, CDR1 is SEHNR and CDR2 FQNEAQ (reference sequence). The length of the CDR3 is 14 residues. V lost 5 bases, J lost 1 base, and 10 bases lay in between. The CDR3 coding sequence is TGTGCCAGCAGCCCCTTTGCGGGCACAGATACGCAGTATTTT. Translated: CASSPFAGTDTQYF.

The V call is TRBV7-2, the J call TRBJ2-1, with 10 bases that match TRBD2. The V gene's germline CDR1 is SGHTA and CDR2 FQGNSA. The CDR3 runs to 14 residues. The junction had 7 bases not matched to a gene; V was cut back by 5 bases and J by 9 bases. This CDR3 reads CASSLALAGAEQFF. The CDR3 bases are TGTGCCAGCAGCCTGGCCCTAGCGGGGGCTGAGCAGTTCTTC.

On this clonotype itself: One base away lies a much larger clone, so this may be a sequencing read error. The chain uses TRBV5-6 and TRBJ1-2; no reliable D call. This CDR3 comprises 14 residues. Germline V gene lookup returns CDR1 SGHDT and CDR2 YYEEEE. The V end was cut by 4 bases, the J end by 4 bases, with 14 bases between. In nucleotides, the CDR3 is TGTGCCAGCAGCGTGCAATCGGCCGCCTATGGCTACACCTTC. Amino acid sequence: CASSVQSAAYGYTF. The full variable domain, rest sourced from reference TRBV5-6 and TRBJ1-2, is DAGVTQSPTHLIKTRGQQVTLRCSPKSGHDTVSWYQQALGQGPQFIFQYYEEEERQRGNFPDRFSGHQFPNYSSELNVNALLLGDSALYLCASSVQSAAYGYTFGSGTRLTVV.

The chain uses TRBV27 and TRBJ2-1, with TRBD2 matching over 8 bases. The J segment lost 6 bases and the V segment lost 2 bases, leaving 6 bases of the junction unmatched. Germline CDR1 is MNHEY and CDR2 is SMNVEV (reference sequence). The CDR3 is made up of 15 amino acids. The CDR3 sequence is CASSLGTSGLNEQFF. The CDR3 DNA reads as TGTGCCAGCAGTTTAGGAACTAGCGGACTCAATGAGCAGTTCTTC.

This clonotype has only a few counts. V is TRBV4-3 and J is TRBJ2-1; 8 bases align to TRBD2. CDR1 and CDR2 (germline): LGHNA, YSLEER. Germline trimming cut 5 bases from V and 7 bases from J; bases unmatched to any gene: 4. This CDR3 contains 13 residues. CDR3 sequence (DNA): TGCGCCAGCAGCTATGGACTAGCTAATGAGCAGTTCTTC. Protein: CASSYGLANEQFF.

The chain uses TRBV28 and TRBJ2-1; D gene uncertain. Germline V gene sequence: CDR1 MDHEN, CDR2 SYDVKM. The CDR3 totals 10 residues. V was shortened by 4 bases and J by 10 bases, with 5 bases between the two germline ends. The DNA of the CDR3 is TGTGCCAGCAGTTACCGGGAGCAGTTCTTC. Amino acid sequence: CASSYREQFF.

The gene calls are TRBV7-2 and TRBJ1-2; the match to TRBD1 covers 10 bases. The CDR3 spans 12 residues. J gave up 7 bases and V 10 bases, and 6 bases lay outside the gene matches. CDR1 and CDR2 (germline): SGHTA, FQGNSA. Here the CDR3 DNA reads TGTACCACCCGACAGGGGGCGGGTGGCTACACCTTC. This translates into CTTRQGAGGYTF.

In DNA, the CDR3 is TGCGCCAGCAGCCAAGATGGGGATCGGACTGAAGCTTTCTTT. It yields the protein CASSQDGDRTEAFF. The chain links TRBV4-3 to TRBJ1-1; no firm D call. The CDR3 runs 14 residues. Germline V gene sequence: CDR1 LGHNA, CDR2 YSLEER. V lost 0 bases, J lost 5 bases, and 10 bases lay in between.

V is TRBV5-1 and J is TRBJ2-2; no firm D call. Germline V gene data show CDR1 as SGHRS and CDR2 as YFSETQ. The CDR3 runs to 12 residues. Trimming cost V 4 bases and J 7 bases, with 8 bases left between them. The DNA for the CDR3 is TGCGCCAGCAGCCGAAGTGGCGGGGAGCTGTTTTTT. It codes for CASSRSGGELFF. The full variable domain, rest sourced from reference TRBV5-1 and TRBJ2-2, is KAGVTQTPRYLIKTRGQQVTLSCSPISGHRSVSWYQQTPGQGLQFLFEYFSETQRNKGNFPGRFSGRQFSNSRSEMNVSTLELGDSALYLCASSRSGGELFFGEGSRLTVL.

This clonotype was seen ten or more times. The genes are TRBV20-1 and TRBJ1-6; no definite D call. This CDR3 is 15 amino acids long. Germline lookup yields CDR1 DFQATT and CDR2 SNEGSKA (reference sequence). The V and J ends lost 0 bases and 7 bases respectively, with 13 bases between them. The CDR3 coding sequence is TGCAGTGCTAGAGATGAGTCGACTGCGAATTCACCCCTCCACTTT. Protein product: CSARDESTANSPLHF.

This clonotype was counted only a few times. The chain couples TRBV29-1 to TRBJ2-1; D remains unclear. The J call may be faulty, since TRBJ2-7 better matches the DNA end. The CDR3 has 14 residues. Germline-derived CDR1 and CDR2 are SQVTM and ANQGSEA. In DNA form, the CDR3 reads TGCAGCGTTGATGACGGGTCGACCTACAATGAGCAGTACTTC. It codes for CSVDDGSTYNEQYF.

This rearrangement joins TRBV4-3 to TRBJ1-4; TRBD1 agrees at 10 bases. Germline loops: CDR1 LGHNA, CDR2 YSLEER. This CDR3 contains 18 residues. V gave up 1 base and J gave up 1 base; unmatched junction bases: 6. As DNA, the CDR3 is TGCGCCAGCAGCCAAGGTGGGACAGGGGCTAGAACTAATGAAAAACTGTTTTTT. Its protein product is CASSQGGTGARTNEKLFF.

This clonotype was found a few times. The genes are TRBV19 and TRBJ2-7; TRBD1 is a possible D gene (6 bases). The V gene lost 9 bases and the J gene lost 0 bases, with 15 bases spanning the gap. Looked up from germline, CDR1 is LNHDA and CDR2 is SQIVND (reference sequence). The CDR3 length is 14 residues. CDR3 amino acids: CASSDSRSSYEQYF. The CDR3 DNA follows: TGTGCCAGCTCGGACAGCCGAAGCTCCTACGAGCAGTACTTC.

In nucleotides, the CDR3 is TGTGCTAGTGGGTTGAGGGGGGTCTACAATGAGCAGTACTTC. This gives the protein CASGLRGVYNEQYF. V and J are TRBV12-5 and TRBJ2-1; D possibly uses TRBD1 or TRBD2 (6 bases each). The DNA end is more similar to TRBJ2-7, so the J call may be wrong. This CDR3 has 14 residues. CDR1 is LGHNT, CDR2 FRNRAP, per germline.

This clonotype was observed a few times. This chain's CDR3 is CASSLSGGPLNEQFF. The CDR3 region has the DNA TGTGCCAGCAGTTTGTCGGGCGGACCCTTAAATGAGCAGTTCTTC. V usage is TRBV27 and J usage is TRBJ2-1; no reliable D call. Trimming took 3 bases from V and 7 from J, leaving 16 bases between them. Germline V gene lookup returns CDR1 MNHEY and CDR2 SMNVEV (reference sequence). There are 15 residues in the CDR3.

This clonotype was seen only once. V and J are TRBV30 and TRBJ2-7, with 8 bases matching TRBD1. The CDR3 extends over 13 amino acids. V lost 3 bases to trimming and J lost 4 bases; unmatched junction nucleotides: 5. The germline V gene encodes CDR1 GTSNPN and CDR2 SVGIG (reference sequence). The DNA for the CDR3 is TGTGCCTGGAGCCGACAGGGGCTGTACGAGCAGTACTTC. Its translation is CAWSRQGLYEQYF.

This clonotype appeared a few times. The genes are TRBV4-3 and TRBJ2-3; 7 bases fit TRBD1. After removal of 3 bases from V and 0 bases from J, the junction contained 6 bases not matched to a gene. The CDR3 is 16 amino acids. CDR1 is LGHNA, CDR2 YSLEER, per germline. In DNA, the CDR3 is TGCGCCAGCAGCCACCACCTGGGACAGAGCACAGATACGCAGTATTTT. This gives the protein CASSHHLGQSTDTQYF.

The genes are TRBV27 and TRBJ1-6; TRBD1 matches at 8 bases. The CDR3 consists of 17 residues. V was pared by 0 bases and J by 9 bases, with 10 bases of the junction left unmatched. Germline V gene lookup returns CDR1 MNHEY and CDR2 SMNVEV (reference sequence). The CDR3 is CASSLSRAGGAGSPLHF. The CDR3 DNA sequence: TGTGCCAGCAGTTTATCGAGGGCAGGGGGCGCGGGTTCACCCCTCCACTTT.